These T cell receptor beta chains were read from a single sample in a study of OX40 agonist ivuxolimab in advanced cancers. TCRdb keeps only in-frame clones here, not all; method: immunoSEQ multiplex PCR. The data show tens of thousands of clones, 65% to 90% seen once. The specimen comprised CD4+ or CD8+ T cells sorted from blood, sampled in a trial of the OX40 agonist ivuxolimab. Source of these receptors: an adult with an advanced solid tumor such as melanoma, head and neck, liver or kidney cancer. Each CDR3 is given with its conserved first and last residue. Fields, in order: D gene, V gene, clone size, J gene, CDR3 protein, CDR3 DNA. D genes are given only for firm matches. Where a row states a size, it is once, few, many or the class of an expanded clone; other rows omit it.

d_gene: .
v_gene: TRBV2
abundance: .
j_gene: TRBJ2-7
CDR3aa: CASSSGTSYGGEQYF
CDR3nt: TGTGCCAGCAGTAGTGGGACAAGTTACGGAGGGGAGCAGTACTTC

d_gene: .
v_gene: TRBV7-9
abundance: .
j_gene: TRBJ1-1
CDR3aa: CASSLQGFAFF
CDR3nt: TGTGCCAGCAGCTTACAGGGTTTTGCGTTCTTT

d_gene: .
v_gene: TRBV29-1
abundance: once
j_gene: TRBJ2-6
CDR3aa: CSVEDFGSGANVLTF
CDR3nt: TGCAGCGTTGAAGATTTCGGGTCTGGGGCCAACGTCCTGACTTTC

d_gene: TRBD1
v_gene: TRBV25-1
abundance: .
j_gene: TRBJ2-1
CDR3aa: CASSDLTGGQRSYEQFF
CDR3nt: TGTGCCAGCAGTGATTTGACAGGGGGACAGCGGTCGTATGAGCAGTTCTTC

d_gene: TRBD1
v_gene: TRBV25-1
abundance: .
j_gene: TRBJ1-3
CDR3aa: CASSEFRQGINTIYF
CDR3nt: TGTGCCAGCAGTGAATTTCGACAGGGAATAAACACCATATATTTT

d_gene: .
v_gene: TRBV7-3
abundance: .
j_gene: TRBJ1-2
CDR3aa: CASSLETGHGYTF
CDR3nt: TGTGCCAGCAGTTTGGAAACAGGGCATGGCTACACCTTC

d_gene: TRBD2
v_gene: TRBV10-3
abundance: .
j_gene: TRBJ2-3
CDR3aa: CAISERIAGALSTDTQYF
CDR3nt: TGTGCCATCAGTGAGAGGATAGCGGGAGCCTTAAGCACAGATACGCAGTATTTT

d_gene: TRBD1
v_gene: TRBV6-1
abundance: .
j_gene: TRBJ1-1
CDR3aa: CASRGQGRNTEAFF
CDR3nt: TGTGCCAGCAGGGGACAGGGGCGGAACACTGAAGCTTTCTTT

d_gene: .
v_gene: TRBV5-6
abundance: .
j_gene: TRBJ2-1
CDR3aa: CASSSGGYGEQFF
CDR3nt: TGTGCCAGCAGCTCTGGGGGTTACGGTGAGCAGTTCTTC

d_gene: TRBD2
v_gene: TRBV9
abundance: .
j_gene: TRBJ2-5
CDR3aa: CASSLRLAGGAETQYF
CDR3nt: TGTGCCAGCAGCTTAAGACTAGCGGGAGGTGCAGAGACCCAGTACTTC

d_gene: .
v_gene: TRBV19
abundance: .
j_gene: TRBJ2-3
CDR3aa: CASLGGPTQYF
CDR3nt: TGTGCCAGTCTTGGCGGCCCAACGCAGTATTTT

d_gene: TRBD2
v_gene: TRBV29-1
abundance: .
j_gene: TRBJ2-7
CDR3aa: CSVLTSGKRGEAEQYF
CDR3nt: TGCAGCGTTCTCACTAGCGGGAAAAGGGGAGAGGCCGAGCAGTACTTC

d_gene: TRBD1
v_gene: TRBV5-4
abundance: .
j_gene: TRBJ1-2
CDR3aa: CASSSGQGDYGYTF
CDR3nt: TGTGCCAGCAGCTCTGGACAGGGAGACTATGGCTACACCTTC

d_gene: TRBD1
v_gene: TRBV10-3
abundance: .
j_gene: TRBJ1-1
CDR3aa: CATGTTGGTGNTEAFF
CDR3nt: TGTGCCACCGGGACAACAGGGGGGACGGGGAACACTGAAGCTTTCTTT

d_gene: .
v_gene: TRBV4-3
abundance: .
j_gene: TRBJ2-3
CDR3aa: CASSLAGTQVTDTQYF
CDR3nt: TGCGCCAGCAGCCTGGCGGGCACGCAGGTGACAGATACGCAGTATTTT

d_gene: .
v_gene: TRBV6-1
abundance: .
j_gene: TRBJ2-1
CDR3aa: CASAESSGTYNEQFF
CDR3nt: TGTGCCAGCGCCGAATCAAGCGGAACCTACAATGAGCAGTTCTTC

d_gene: .
v_gene: TRBV2
abundance: .
j_gene: TRBJ2-5
CDR3aa: CASRKGRGTETQYF
CDR3nt: TGTGCCAGCAGGAAGGGCAGGGGAACAGAGACCCAGTACTTC

d_gene: .
v_gene: TRBV6-4
abundance: few
j_gene: TRBJ2-3
CDR3aa: CASSDGSTDTQYF
CDR3nt: TGTGCCAGCAGTGACGGGAGCACAGATACGCAGTATTTT

d_gene: TRBD1
v_gene: TRBV28
abundance: once
j_gene: TRBJ2-3
CDR3aa: CASSLGTGITDTQYF
CDR3nt: TGTGCCAGCAGTTTGGGGACAGGAATCACAGATACGCAGTATTTT

d_gene: .
v_gene: TRBV28
abundance: .
j_gene: TRBJ2-7
CDR3aa: CAIQIMGQGGYEQYF
CDR3nt: TGTGCCATCCAGATTATGGGGCAGGGGGGCTACGAGCAGTACTTC

d_gene: TRBD1
v_gene: TRBV7-6
abundance: few
j_gene: TRBJ1-1
CDR3aa: CASKTGEGTEAFF
CDR3nt: TGTGCCAGCAAGACAGGGGAGGGCACTGAAGCTTTCTTT

d_gene: .
v_gene: TRBV5-1
abundance: once
j_gene: TRBJ2-2
CDR3aa: CASSLLGEGGELFF
CDR3nt: TGCGCCAGCAGCTTGCTCGGGGAAGGCGGGGAGCTGTTTTTT